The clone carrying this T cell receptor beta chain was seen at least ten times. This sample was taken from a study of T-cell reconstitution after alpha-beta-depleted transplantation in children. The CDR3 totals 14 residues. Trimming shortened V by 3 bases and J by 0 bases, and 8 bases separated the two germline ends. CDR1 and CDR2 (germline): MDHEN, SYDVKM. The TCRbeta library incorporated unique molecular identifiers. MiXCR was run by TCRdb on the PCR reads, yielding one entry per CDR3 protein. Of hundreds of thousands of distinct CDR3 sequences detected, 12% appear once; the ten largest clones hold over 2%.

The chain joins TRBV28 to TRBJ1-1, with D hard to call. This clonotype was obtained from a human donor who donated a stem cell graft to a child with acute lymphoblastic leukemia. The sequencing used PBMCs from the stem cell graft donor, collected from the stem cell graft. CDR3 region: CASSLWHMNTEAFF. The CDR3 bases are TGTGCCAGCAGTTTGTGGCATATGAACACTGAAGCTTTCTTT.